This TCR beta chain stems from a study of T cells in Graves' hyperthyroidism and ophthalmopathy. Across the study: Sampling of peripheral blood happened at initial diagnosis, prior to any treatment.

There were TCR beta CDR3 regions amplified from RNA transcripts. The primer set for the first-round RT-PCR of the TCR CDR3 was HTBI. TCRdb called the multiplex PCR reads again in MiXCR, with one record for every CDR3 protein. Among 380,000 or so distinct CDR3 sequences listed, approximately 14% were seen once. Germline V gives CDR1 SNHLY, CDR2 FYNNEI. The CDR3 length is 17 residues. V dropped 0 bases and J dropped 0 bases, with 9 bases sitting between them. Material: blood. The receptor comes from a woman under 40 with Graves' hyperthyroidism. The chain carries TRBV2 and TRBJ2-6; D unclear. CDR3 sequence: CASSEALAISGANVLTF. The CDR3 bases are TGTGCCAGCAGTGAAGCACTCGCGATCTCTGGGGCCAACGTCCTGACTTTC. Full variable domain (outside the CDR3, taken from reference TRBV2 and TRBJ2-6): EPEVTQTPSHQVTQMGQEVILRCVPISNHLYFYWYRQILGQKVEFLVSFYNNEISEKSEIFDDQFSVERPDGSNFTLKIRSTKLEDSAMYFCASSEALAISGANVLTFGAGSRLTVL.